The rows below give T cell receptor beta chains drawn from one sample of a study of T cell repertoires in cytomegalovirus infection. TCRdb passed the reads through MiXCR, listing each CDR3 protein once. The sample contains roughly 860,000 distinct CDR3 sequences, 32% of which appear only once. Their cognate antigens are unknown. The sequences come from cultured CD8+ T cells from PBMCs, collected from culture after CMV antigen stimulation. Source of these receptors: a human donor in good health (CMV status not recorded). Some clones in this sample may be carry-over from other donors' samples. Both conserved end residues are part of each CDR3. The D gene is left open where the match is weak. Rows may omit the clone size; those that give it use once, few, many or a size class.

11	-	TRBV6-5	-	TRBJ1-1	CALQVNTEAFF	TGTGCCTTGCAAGTGAACACTGAAGCTTTCTTT
15	-	TRBV7-9	few	TRBJ2-1	CASSSRTATYNEQFF	TGTGCCAGCAGCTCACGGACAGCCACCTACAATGAGCAGTTCTTC
16	-	TRBV6-5	once	TRBJ2-1	CASSYSVGTALVEQFF	TGTGCCAGCAGTTACTCGGTGGGGACCGCCTTAGTTGAGCAGTTCTTC
15	-	TRBV19	-	TRBJ2-4	CASSPQGAGLNIQYF	TGTGCCAGTAGTCCCCAGGGTGCGGGGCTAAACATTCAGTACTTC
17	TRBD2	TRBV7-2	many	TRBJ2-3	CASSFYLTSGGTDTQYF	TGTGCCAGCAGCTTCTACCTTACTAGCGGGGGCACAGATACGCAGTATTTT
14	TRBD1	TRBV19	few	TRBJ1-2	CASMNRDRDHGYTF	TGTGCCAGTATGAACCGGGACAGGGATCATGGCTACACCTTC
16	-	TRBV6-5	few	TRBJ1-3	CASSDSTPGVGNTIYF	TGTGCCAGCAGCGACTCCACGCCAGGGGTCGGAAACACCATATATTTT
15	-	TRBV19	-	TRBJ2-1	CASSPLVGLYNEQFF	TGTGCCAGTAGCCCGTTAGTGGGACTTTACAATGAGCAGTTCTTC
16	-	TRBV5-1	-	TRBJ1-2	CASSRTTDKVIYGYTF	TGCGCCAGCAGCCGAACGACAGATAAGGTGATCTATGGCTACACCTTC
18	TRBD1	TRBV11-2	-	TRBJ2-3	CASRSPGGQGASTDTQYF	TGTGCCAGCAGAAGCCCGGGGGGACAGGGGGCTAGCACAGATACGCAGTATTTT
15	TRBD1	TRBV7-6	-	TRBJ1-2	CASSLARGGGYGYTF	TGTGCCAGCAGCTTAGCGAGAGGGGGCGGCTATGGCTACACCTTC
15	-	TRBV15	-	TRBJ2-7	CATSRDQGRFNEQYF	TGTGCCACCAGCAGAGATCAAGGGAGATTTAACGAGCAGTACTTC
16	-	TRBV7-6	few	TRBJ1-6	CASSSRQPRYNSPLHF	TGTGCCAGCAGCAGCCGACAGCCACGCTATAATTCACCCCTCCACTTT
15	TRBD2	TRBV7-4	-	TRBJ2-1	CASRGWGGSYNEQFF	TGTGCCAGCAGAGGCTGGGGGGGCTCCTACAATGAGCAGTTCTTC
14	-	TRBV27	few	TRBJ1-4	CASSLSRGNGKLFF	TGTGCCAGCAGTTTATCGCGCGGGAATGGAAAACTGTTTTTT
17	-	TRBV5-1	-	TRBJ2-1	CASSLDFRGIGNNEQFF	TGCGCCAGCAGCTTGGATTTCCGGGGCATTGGGAACAATGAGCAGTTCTTC
13	-	TRBV28	-	TRBJ2-5	CASSPLGRETQYF	TGTGCCAGCAGCCCTTTGGGGCGGGAGACCCAGTACTTC
16	-	TRBV6-1	-	TRBJ1-1	CASSLQVAGMNTEAFF	TGTGCCAGCAGCCTCCAGGTGGCAGGCATGAACACTGAAGCTTTCTTT
17	-	TRBV6-5	many	TRBJ2-1	CASSYTLDRYVGNEQFF	TGTGCCAGCAGTTACACTCTAGATCGTTACGTGGGGAATGAGCAGTTCTTC
17	TRBD1	TRBV29-1	once	TRBJ1-2	CSVADRGTEKTNYGYTF	TGCAGCGTTGCCGACCGGGGGACAGAAAAAACTAACTATGGCTACACCTTC
14	-	TRBV15	-	TRBJ1-6	CATSRESLNSPLHF	TGTGCCACCAGCAGAGAGAGTCTTAATTCACCCCTCCACTTT
14	TRBD1	TRBV12-3/TRBV12-4	many	TRBJ1-5	CASSKTGYNQPQHF	TGTGCCAGCAGCAAGACAGGGTACAATCAGCCCCAGCATTTT
13	-	TRBV19	-	TRBJ2-5	CASSIAGWETQYF	TGTGCCAGTAGTATAGCTGGTTGGGAGACCCAGTACTTC
16	TRBD2	TRBV7-9	-	TRBJ2-1	CASSRSSGALGNEQFF	TGTGCCAGCAGCCGATCTAGCGGGGCCTTGGGGAATGAGCAGTTCTTC
14	-	TRBV4-1	-	TRBJ1-2	CASSQGPFFYGYTF	TGCGCCAGCAGCCAAGGACCGTTTTTCTATGGCTACACCTTC
19	-	TRBV7-3	-	TRBJ1-1	CASSLGLGSGGEWNTEAFF	TGTGCCAGCAGCTTAGGGTTAGGATCCGGGGGGGAGTGGAACACTGAAGCTTTCTTT
14	TRBD1	TRBV7-9	-	TRBJ1-2	CASSIGTGFYGYTF	TGTGCCAGCAGCATCGGGACAGGGTTCTATGGCTACACCTTC